This T cell receptor (beta chain) was observed in a study of CD8+ T cells in alopecia areata. Overall study: Twice daily, treated patients received 5 to 10 mg of oral tofacitinib. Notes on the study in general: Elevated clonality characterized lesional scalp relative to normal scalp, particularly in alopecia totalis/universalis.

The CDR3 is made up of 17 amino acids. The junction had 5 bases not matched to a gene; V was cut back by 2 bases and J by 5 bases. Germline CDR1 MGHRA, CDR2 YSYEKL. As to treatment: oral pan-JAK inhibitor, 5-10 mg twice daily. It was cDNA, reverse transcribed from extracted RNA, that served as the sequencing template. TCRdb's copy holds only in-frame clones and misses some; the assay was immunoSEQ multiplex PCR. The repertoire has nearly 200,000 clones, about 62% of them found once; the top ten carry 5.5%. Notes on this clone: What it recognizes is unknown.

The V call is TRBV4-1, the J call TRBJ2-1, with 14 bases fitting TRBD2. The material sequenced was CD4+ T cells sorted from blood, taken at week 24, from a patient treated with tofacitinib. The sequence came from a human donor with alopecia areata. CDR3 residues: CASSQHLTSGRDNEQFF. In nucleotides, the CDR3 is TGCGCCAGCAGCCAACACCTGACTAGCGGGAGGGACAATGAGCAGTTCTTC.